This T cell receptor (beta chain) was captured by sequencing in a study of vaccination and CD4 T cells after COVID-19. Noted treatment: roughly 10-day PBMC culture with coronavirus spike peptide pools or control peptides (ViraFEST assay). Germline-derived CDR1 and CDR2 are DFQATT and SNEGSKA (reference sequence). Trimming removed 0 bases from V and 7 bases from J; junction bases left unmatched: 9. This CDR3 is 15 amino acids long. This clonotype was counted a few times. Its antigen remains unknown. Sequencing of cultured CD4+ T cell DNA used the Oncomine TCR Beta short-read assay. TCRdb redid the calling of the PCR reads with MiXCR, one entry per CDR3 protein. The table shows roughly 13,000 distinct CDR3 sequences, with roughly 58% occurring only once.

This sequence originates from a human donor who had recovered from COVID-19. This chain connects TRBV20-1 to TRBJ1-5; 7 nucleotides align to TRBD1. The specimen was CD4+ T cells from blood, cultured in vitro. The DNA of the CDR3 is TGCAGTGCTAGAGAAAACCAGGGGGTAGGCCAGCCCCAGCATTTT. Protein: CSARENQGVGQPQHF.